The clone carrying this T cell receptor (beta chain) was seen only once. As for treatment: preoperative locoregional IRX-2 cytokine immunotherapy. Patients received preoperative, locoregional IRX-2 cytokine immunotherapy in a phase Ib study. This specimen comes from a study of preoperative IRX-2 immunotherapy in early breast cancer. CDR3 length: 14 residues. Germline V gene data show CDR1 as MNHGY and CDR2 as SAAAGT. With 4 bases removed from V and 10 bases from J, the gap between germline ends came to 16 bases. Sequencing used immunoSEQ multiplex PCR; TCRdb keeps in-frame clones, though not all of them. This repertoire shows 90,000 to 100,000 clones, approximately 90% found once; its top ten account for 2% to 2.5%.

The V gene is TRBV6-8, the J gene TRBJ1-4; D unresolved. The sequence was collected from a human donor with breast cancer. The sequenced sample was tumor tissue, obtained after IRX-2 immunotherapy. Here the CDR3 reads CASSSTFIDGKLFF. In DNA form, the CDR3 reads TGTGCCAGCAGTTCAACCTTCATCGATGGAAAACTGTTTTTT.